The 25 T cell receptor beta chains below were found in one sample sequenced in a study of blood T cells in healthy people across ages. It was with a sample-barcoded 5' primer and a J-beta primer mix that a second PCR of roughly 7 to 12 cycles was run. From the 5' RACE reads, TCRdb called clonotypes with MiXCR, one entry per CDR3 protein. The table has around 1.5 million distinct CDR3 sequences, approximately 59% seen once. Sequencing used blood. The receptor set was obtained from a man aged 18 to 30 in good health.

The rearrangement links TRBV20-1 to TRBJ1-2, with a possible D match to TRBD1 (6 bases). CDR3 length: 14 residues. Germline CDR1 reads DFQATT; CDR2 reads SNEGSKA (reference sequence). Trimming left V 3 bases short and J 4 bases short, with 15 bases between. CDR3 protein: CSASLPGQAYGYTF. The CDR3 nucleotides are TGCAGTGCTAGTCTTCCGGGACAAGCCTATGGCTACACCTTC.

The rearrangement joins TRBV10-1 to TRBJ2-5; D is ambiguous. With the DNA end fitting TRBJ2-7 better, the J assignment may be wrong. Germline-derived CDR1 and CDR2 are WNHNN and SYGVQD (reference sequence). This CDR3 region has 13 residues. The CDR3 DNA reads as TGCGCCACTGGTGGTACCCCCCTTGACGAGCAGTACTTC. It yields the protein CATGGTPLDEQYF.

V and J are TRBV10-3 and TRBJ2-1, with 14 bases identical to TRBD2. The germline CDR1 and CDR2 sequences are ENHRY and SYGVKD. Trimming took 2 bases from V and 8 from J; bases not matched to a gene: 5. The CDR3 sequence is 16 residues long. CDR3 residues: CAISEPGTSGSDEQFF. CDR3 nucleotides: TGTGCCATCAGTGAGCCGGGGACTAGCGGGAGTGATGAGCAGTTCTTC.

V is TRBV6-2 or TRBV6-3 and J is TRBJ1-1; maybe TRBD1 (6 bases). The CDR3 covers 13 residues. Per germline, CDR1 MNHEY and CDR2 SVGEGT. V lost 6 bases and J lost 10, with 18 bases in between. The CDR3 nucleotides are TGTGCCAGCAGGACAGGAACTACTTGGCCAGCTTTCTTT. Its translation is CASRTGTTWPAFF.

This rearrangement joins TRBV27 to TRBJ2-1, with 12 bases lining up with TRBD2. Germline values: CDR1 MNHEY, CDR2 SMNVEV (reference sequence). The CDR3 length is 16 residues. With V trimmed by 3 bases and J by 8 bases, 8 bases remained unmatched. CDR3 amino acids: CASSFPGTSGGYEQFF. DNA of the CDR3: TGTGCCAGCAGTTTCCCCGGAACTAGCGGGGGGTATGAGCAGTTCTTC.

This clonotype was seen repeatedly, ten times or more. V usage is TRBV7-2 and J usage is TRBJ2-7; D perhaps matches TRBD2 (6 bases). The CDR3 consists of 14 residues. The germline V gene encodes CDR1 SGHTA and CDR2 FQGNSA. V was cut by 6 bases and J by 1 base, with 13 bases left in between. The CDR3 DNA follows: TGTGCCAGCAGTCTCGCGGGATCATCCTACGAGCAGTACTTC. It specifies CASSLAGSSYEQYF.

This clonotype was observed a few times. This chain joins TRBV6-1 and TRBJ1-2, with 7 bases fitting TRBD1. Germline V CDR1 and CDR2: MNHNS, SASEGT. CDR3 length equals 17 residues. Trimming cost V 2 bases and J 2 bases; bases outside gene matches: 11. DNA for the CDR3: TGTGCCAGCAGTGAATTGACTCCGGGACAGAACAACTATGGCTACACCTTC. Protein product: CASSELTPGQNNYGYTF.

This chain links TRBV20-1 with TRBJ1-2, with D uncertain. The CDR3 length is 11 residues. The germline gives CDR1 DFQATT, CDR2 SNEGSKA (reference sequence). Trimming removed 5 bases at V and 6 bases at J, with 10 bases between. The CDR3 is CSAPGRNGYTF. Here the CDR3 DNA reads TGCAGTGCTCCTGGGAGGAATGGCTACACCTTC.

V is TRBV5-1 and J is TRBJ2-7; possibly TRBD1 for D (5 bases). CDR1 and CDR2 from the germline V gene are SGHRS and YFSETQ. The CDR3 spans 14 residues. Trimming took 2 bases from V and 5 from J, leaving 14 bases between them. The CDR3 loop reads CASSFRTKEDEQYF. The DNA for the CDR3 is TGCGCCAGCAGCTTCCGGACAAAAGAGGACGAGCAGTACTTC.

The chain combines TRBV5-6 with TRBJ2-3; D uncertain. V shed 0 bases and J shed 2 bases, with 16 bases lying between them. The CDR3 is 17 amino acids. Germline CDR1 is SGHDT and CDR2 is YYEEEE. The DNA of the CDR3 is TGTGCCAGCAGCTTGGCCTTCCTAAGGGCCAACACAGATACGCAGTATTTT. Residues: CASSLAFLRANTDTQYF.

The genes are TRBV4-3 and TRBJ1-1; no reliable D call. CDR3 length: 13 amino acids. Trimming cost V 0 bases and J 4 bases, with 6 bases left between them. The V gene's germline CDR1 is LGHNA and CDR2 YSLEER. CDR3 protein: CASSQDLSTEAFF. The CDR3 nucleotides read TGCGCCAGCAGCCAAGATCTGAGCACTGAAGCTTTCTTT.

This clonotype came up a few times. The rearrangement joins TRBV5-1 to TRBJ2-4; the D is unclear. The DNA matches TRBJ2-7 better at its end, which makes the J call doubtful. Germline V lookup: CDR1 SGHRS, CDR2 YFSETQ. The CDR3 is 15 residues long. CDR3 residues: CASSLTARVRYEQYF. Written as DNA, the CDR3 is TGCGCCAGCAGCTTGACGGCAAGGGTACGCTACGAGCAGTACTTC.

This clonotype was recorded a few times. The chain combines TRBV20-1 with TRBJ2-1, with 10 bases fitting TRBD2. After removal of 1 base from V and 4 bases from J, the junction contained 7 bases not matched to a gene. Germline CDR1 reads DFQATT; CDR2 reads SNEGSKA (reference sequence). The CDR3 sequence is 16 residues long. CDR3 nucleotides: TGCAGTGCTAGAGTTGGTAGCGGGGGGCGTTACAATGAGCAGTTCTTC. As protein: CSARVGSGGRYNEQFF.

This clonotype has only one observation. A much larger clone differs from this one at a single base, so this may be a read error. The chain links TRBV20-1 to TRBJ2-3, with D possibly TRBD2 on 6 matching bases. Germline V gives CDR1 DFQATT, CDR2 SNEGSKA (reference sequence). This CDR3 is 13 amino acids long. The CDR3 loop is CSARETSTDMQYF. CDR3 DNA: TGCAGTGCTAGAGAAACTAGCACAGATATGCAGTATTTT.

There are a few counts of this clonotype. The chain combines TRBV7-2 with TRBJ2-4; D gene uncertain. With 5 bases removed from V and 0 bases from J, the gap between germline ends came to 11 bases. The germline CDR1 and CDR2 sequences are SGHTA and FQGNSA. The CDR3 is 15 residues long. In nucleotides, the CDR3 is TGTGCCAGCAGCAGCCGGGCGTTAGCCAAAAACATTCAGTACTTC. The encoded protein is CASSSRALAKNIQYF. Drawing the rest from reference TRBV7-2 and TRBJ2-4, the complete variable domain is GAGVSQSPSNKVTEKGKDVELRCDPISGHTALYWYRQSLGQGLEFLIYFQGNSAPDKSGLPSDRFSAERTGGSVSTLTIQRTQQEDSAVYLCASSSRALAKNIQYFGAGTRLSVL.

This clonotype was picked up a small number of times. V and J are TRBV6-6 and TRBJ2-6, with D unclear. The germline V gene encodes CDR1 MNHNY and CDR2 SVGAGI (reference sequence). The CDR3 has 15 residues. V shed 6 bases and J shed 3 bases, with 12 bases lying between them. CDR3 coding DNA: TGTGCCAGCAGATTTACCATGGGTGGGGCCAACGTCCTGACTTTC. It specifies CASRFTMGGANVLTF.

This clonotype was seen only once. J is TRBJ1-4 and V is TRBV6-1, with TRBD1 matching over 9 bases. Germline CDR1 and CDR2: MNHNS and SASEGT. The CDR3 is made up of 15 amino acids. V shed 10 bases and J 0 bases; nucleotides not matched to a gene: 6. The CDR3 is CATKDRGATNEKLFF. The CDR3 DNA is TGTGCCACCAAAGACAGGGGGGCAACTAATGAAAAACTGTTTTTT.

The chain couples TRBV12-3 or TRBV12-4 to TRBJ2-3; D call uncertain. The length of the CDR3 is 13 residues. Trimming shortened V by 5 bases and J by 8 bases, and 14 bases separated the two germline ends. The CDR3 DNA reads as TGTGCCAGCAGTGTAAGATCGGCGGCTACGCAGTATTTT. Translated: CASSVRSAATQYF.

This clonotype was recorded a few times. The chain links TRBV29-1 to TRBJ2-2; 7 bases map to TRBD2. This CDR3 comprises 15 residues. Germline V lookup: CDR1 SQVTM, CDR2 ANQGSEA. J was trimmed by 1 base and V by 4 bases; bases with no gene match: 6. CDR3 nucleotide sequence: TGCAGCGTTGCGGGGGGTAGCGGGAACACCGGGGAGCTGTTTTTT. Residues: CSVAGGSGNTGELFF.

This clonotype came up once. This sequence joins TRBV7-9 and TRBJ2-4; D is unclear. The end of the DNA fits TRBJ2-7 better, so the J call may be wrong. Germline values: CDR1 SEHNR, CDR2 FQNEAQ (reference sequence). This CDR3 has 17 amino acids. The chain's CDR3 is CASSSSIPTKRSYEQYF. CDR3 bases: TGTGCCAGCAGCTCCTCCATCCCGACAAAACGGAGCTACGAGCAGTACTTC.

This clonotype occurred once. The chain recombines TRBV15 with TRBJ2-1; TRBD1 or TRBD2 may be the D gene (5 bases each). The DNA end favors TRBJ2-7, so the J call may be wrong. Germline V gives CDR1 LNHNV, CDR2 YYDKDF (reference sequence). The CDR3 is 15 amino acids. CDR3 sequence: CATSLGPSSYNEQYF. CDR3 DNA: TGTGCCACCAGCTTGGGACCCTCTTCCTACAATGAGCAGTACTTC.

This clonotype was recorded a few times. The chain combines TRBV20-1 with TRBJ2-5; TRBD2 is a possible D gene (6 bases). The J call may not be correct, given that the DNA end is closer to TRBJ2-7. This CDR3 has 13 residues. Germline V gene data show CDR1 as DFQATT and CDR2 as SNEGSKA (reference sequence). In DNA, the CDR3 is TGCAGTGCTAGCGTCGGCGGGGTCTACGAGCAGTACTTC. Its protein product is CSASVGGVYEQYF.

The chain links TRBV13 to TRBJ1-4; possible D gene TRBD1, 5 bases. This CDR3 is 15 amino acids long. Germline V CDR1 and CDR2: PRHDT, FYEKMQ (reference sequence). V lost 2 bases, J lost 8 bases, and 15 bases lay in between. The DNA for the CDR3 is TGTGCCAGCAGCTTACAGGGCGGGGGAGAAGAAAAACTGTTTTTT. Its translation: CASSLQGGGEEKLFF.

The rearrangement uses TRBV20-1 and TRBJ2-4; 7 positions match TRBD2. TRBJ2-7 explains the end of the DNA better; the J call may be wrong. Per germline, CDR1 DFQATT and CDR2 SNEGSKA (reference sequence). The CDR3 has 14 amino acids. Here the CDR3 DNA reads TGCAGTGCCAATACGGGAGGAAGTTTCTACGAGCAGTACTTC. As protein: CSANTGGSFYEQYF.

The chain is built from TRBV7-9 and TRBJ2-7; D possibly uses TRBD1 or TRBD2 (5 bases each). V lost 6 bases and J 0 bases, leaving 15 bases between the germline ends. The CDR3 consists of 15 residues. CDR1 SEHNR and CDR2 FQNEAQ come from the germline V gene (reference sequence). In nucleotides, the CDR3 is TGTGCCAGCAGTCCCTCGGGGCAGTACTCCTACGAGCAGTACTTC. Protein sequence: CASSPSGQYSYEQYF.